Listed here are 32 T cell receptor beta chains from one sample, sequenced in a study of beta chain features in type 1 diabetes. Findings and caveats of the study: Across all four CD4+ subsets, people with type 1 diabetes showed modestly shorter TCRB CDR3s.

Every bit of the isolated RNA underwent reverse transcription, so sequencing read expressed TCRB transcripts. The assay was immunoSEQ multiplex PCR, and TCRdb's table has in-frame clones only and misses some. The table lists more than 100,000 clones, roughly 28% of them singletons. Antigens for these TCRs are unknown. What was sequenced was central memory CD4+ T cells from blood. The receptors were gathered from a woman in her late teens or twenties with type 1 diabetes.

V gene TRBV7-9 combines with J gene TRBJ2-7, with D maybe TRBD1 (6 bases). The germline V gene has CDR1 SEHNR and CDR2 FQNEAQ (reference sequence). With 5 bases removed from V and 2 bases from J, the gap between germline ends came to 19 bases. The CDR3 is 16 amino acids. The CDR3 is CASSTAGAASPYEQYF. Here the CDR3 DNA reads TGTGCCAGCAGCACCGCAGGGGCGGCATCCCCCTACGAGCAGTACTTC.

There are a few counts of this clone. In the same sample, other DNA sequences code for this CDR3. This chain uses TRBV6-5 with TRBJ2-1, with 7 bases identical to TRBD1. Trimming removed 2 bases from V and 2 bases from J; junction bases left unmatched: 0. The CDR3 is 14 amino acids. Germline V gives CDR1 MNHEY, CDR2 SVGAGI. This chain's CDR3 is CASSYGTAYNEQFF. The CDR3 region has the DNA TGTGCCAGCAGTTACGGGACAGCCTACAATGAGCAGTTCTTC.

The rearrangement uses TRBV5-1 and TRBJ2-1; 7 positions match TRBD1. The CDR3 has 14 amino acids. V lost 3 bases and J lost 6; bases outside the gene matches: 6. The germline CDR1 and CDR2 sequences are SGHRS and YFSETQ. CDR3 loop: CASSSPTGANEQFF. CDR3 in DNA: TGCGCCAGCAGCTCCCCAACAGGGGCCAATGAGCAGTTCTTC.

CDR3 coding DNA: TGTGCCAGTAGGACCAGGGACACAGATACGCAGTATTTT. Residues: CASRTRDTDTQYF. The V and J genes are TRBV19 and TRBJ2-3; D possibly corresponds to TRBD1 (5 bases). From germline, CDR1 is LNHDA and CDR2 SQIVND (reference sequence). CDR3 length: 13 residues. V gave up 6 bases and J gave up 2 bases, with 9 bases separating them.

The chain recombines TRBV5-1 with TRBJ2-6; the D gene is possibly TRBD1 (6 bases). Germline-derived CDR1 and CDR2 are SGHRS and YFSETQ. The CDR3 contains 18 residues. V lost 2 bases and J lost 0, with 15 bases in between. The CDR3 region has the DNA TGCGCCAGCAGCTTATCGCCGGACAGAGCCTCTGGGGCCAACGTCCTGACTTTC. It translates to CASSLSPDRASGANVLTF.

This clone has more than one count but fewer than ten. J is TRBJ2-6 and V is TRBV29-1; maybe TRBD1 (5 bases). V lost 8 bases to trimming and J lost 1 base, with 9 bases between them. The germline V gene encodes CDR1 SQVTM and CDR2 ANQGSEA. The CDR3 has 13 residues. The CDR3, as DNA: TGCAGCATTTACAGGTCTGGGGCCAACGTCCTGACTTTC. It encodes CSIYRSGANVLTF.

V is TRBV19 and J is TRBJ1-5; 10 nucleotides agree with TRBD1. The trim removed 7 bases at V and 4 bases at J, leaving 1 base unmatched. Germline V gene lookup returns CDR1 LNHDA and CDR2 SQIVND (reference sequence). There are 13 residues in the CDR3. The DNA of the CDR3 is TGTGCCAGTAAGGACAGGGGGAATCAGCCCCAGCATTTT. This codes for CASKDRGNQPQHF.

This clone was detected only a few times. The rearrangement uses TRBV30 and TRBJ2-1, with 10 bases lining up with TRBD2. The CDR3 is 13 residues long. The V and J ends lost 4 bases and 8 bases, in that order; junction bases with no gene match: 5. CDR1 GTSNPN and CDR2 SVGIG come from the germline V gene (reference sequence). The CDR3 is CAWKGLASHEQFF. Here the CDR3 DNA reads TGTGCCTGGAAGGGACTAGCGAGCCATGAGCAGTTCTTC.

The V gene is TRBV7-2, the J gene TRBJ2-1; D not certain. This CDR3 has 15 amino acids. Germline V CDR1 and CDR2: SGHTA, FQGNSA. V lost 1 base and J lost 0, with 7 bases in between. CDR3 region: CASSLGPSSYNEQFF. The CDR3 bases are TGTGCCAGCAGCTTAGGGCCCAGCTCCTACAATGAGCAGTTCTTC.

Ten or more counts support this clone. The gene calls are TRBV5-6 and TRBJ2-7, with a weak D call TRBD1 (5 bases). Trimming took off 0 bases at V and 6 bases at J, with 19 bases between the two ends. CDR3 length: 16 residues. Germline V gene lookup returns CDR1 SGHDT and CDR2 YYEEEE. The CDR3 bases are TGTGCCAGCAGCTTGGGGGGCCTAAACAGGCTCGGCGAGCAGTACTTC. This translates into CASSLGGLNRLGEQYF.

This clone appeared a few times. The V and J genes are TRBV28 and TRBJ1-1, with 7 positions matching TRBD1. This CDR3 is built from 12 residues. Trimming removed 6 bases from V and 11 bases from J; junction bases left unmatched: 9. The V gene's germline CDR1 is MDHEN and CDR2 SYDVKM. The CDR3 loop reads CASRSDRVGAFF. In DNA form, the CDR3 reads TGTGCCAGCAGATCCGACAGGGTTGGTGCTTTCTTT.

This sequence joins TRBV7-2 and TRBJ1-2; TRBD1 matches 8 bases. V trimming: 5 bases; J trimming: 0 bases; junction bases outside the gene matches: 11. The CDR3 loop spans 17 amino acids. Germline CDR1 is SGHTA and CDR2 is FQGNSA. The CDR3 DNA follows: TGTGCCAGCAGCGCCATAGACAGGGGCCAAGCTAACTATGGCTACACCTTC. Its translation is CASSAIDRGQANYGYTF.

The genes are TRBV5-6 and TRBJ2-5, with D tentatively TRBD2 (5 bases). The CDR3 extends over 14 amino acids. CDR1 is SGHDT and CDR2 is YYEEEE in the germline V gene. Trimming cost V 0 bases and J 2 bases, with 8 bases left between them. CDR3 in amino acids: CASSLASQQETQYF. As DNA, the CDR3 is TGTGCCAGCAGCTTGGCTAGCCAGCAAGAGACCCAGTACTTC.

This clone was found a few times. The chain couples TRBV21-1 to TRBJ1-5; TRBD1, as called in the table, went unchecked against the DNA. TRBV21-1 is termed a pseudogene. This CDR3 is built from 15 residues. CDR3 DNA: TGTGCCAGCAGTAAACAGGGGGCACGGAATCAGCCCCAGCATTTT. Its protein is CASSKQGARNQPQHF.

The rearrangement links TRBV4-1 to TRBJ2-1; 8 bases match TRBD2. J was trimmed by 5 bases and V by 0 bases; bases with no gene match: 12. CDR3 length: 18 residues. CDR1 is MGHRA and CDR2 is YSYEKL in the germline V gene. The CDR3 region is CASSQEALLAAENNEQFF. The CDR3 region has the DNA TGCGCCAGCAGCCAAGAGGCCCTACTAGCGGCTGAGAACAATGAGCAGTTCTTC.

This clone showed up just a few times. The rearrangement joins TRBV6-5 to TRBJ2-6; D is unresolved. This CDR3 is 15 amino acids long. CDR1 and CDR2 from the germline V gene are MNHEY and SVGAGI. The V and J ends lost 0 bases and 2 bases respectively, with 5 bases between them. CDR3 nucleotides: TGTGCCAGCAGTTACTCGAGCCCTGGGGCCAACGTCCTGACTTTC. Translation gives CASSYSSPGANVLTF.

The sample holds a few counts of this clone. This chain connects TRBV7-9 to TRBJ2-5; maybe TRBD1 (5 bases). Germline V gene sequence: CDR1 SEHNR, CDR2 FQNEAQ (reference sequence). The CDR3 has 13 residues. V was pared by 5 bases and J by 5 bases, with 12 bases between. CDR3 in amino acids: CASSRAGYETQYF. The CDR3 DNA reads as TGTGCCAGCAGCCGGGCAGGGTACGAGACCCAGTACTTC.

This clone has only a few counts. The chain couples TRBV29-1 to TRBJ2-1, with no clear D. Germline CDR1 reads SQVTM; CDR2 reads ANQGSEA. CDR3 length: 13 residues. V was trimmed by 6 bases and J by 2 bases, leaving 11 bases between them. The chain's CDR3 is CSVAEPAYNEQFF. CDR3 DNA sequence: TGCAGCGTCGCGGAACCCGCCTACAATGAGCAGTTCTTC.

CDR3 sequence (DNA): TGTGCCAGCAGCCCCCAGCCGGGACAGCAATATGGCTACACCTTC. Translated: CASSPQPGQQYGYTF. The genes are TRBV9 and TRBJ1-2; 7 nucleotides agree with TRBD1. CDR1 and CDR2 (germline): SGDLS, YYNGEE. The CDR3 covers 15 residues. V lost 4 bases to trimming and J lost 5 bases; unmatched junction nucleotides: 11. Supplemented by reference TRBV9 and TRBJ1-2, the full variable domain reads DSGVTQTPKHLITATGQRVTLRCSPRSGDLSVYWYQQSLDQGLQFLIQYYNGEERAKGNILERFSAQQFPDLHSELNLSSLELGDSALYFCASSPQPGQQYGYTFGSGTRLTVV.

The chain has TRBV6-6 and TRBJ1-1; D is unresolved. Germline V gene data show CDR1 as MNHNY and CDR2 as SVGAGI (reference sequence). The CDR3 contains 13 residues. The germline V and J ends were trimmed by 0 bases and 3 bases, with 5 bases remaining between them. The CDR3 loop is CASSYSRDTEAFF. The CDR3 nucleotides read TGTGCCAGCAGTTACTCCCGGGACACTGAAGCTTTCTTT.

This clone was picked up one time. This same CDR3 is encoded by further DNA sequences in the sample. The chain employs TRBV7-2 and TRBJ2-5; D gene unclear. The CDR3 runs to 15 residues. Trimming shortened V by 3 bases and J by 5 bases, and 16 bases separated the two germline ends. In germline, CDR1 is SGHTA, CDR2 FQGNSA. The CDR3 spells CASSLRMTQRETQYF. The DNA of the CDR3 is TGTGCCAGCAGCTTGCGGATGACTCAAAGGGAGACCCAGTACTTC.

Here the CDR3 DNA reads TGTGCCAGCAGCTTTTATCCCAAGGACAGTGAAGCTTTCTTT. Protein: CASSFYPKDSEAFF. The rearrangement links TRBV7-9 to TRBJ1-1; D may be TRBD1 (6 bases). V lost 3 bases and J lost 7, with 15 bases in between. Germline V lookup: CDR1 SEHNR, CDR2 FQNEAQ (reference sequence). The CDR3 has 14 amino acids.

This clone has more than one count but fewer than ten. The chain joins TRBV28 to TRBJ2-1; the match to TRBD2 covers 9 bases. Germline CDR1 and CDR2: MDHEN and SYDVKM. V shed 4 bases and J 6 bases; nucleotides not matched to a gene: 13. The CDR3 has 17 amino acids. CDR3 sequence: CASSSFSRSGRSNEQFF. CDR3 coding DNA: TGTGCCAGCAGTTCCTTTAGCCGTAGCGGGAGAAGCAATGAGCAGTTCTTC.

This clone was picked up a small number of times. The rearrangement links TRBV5-1 to TRBJ2-7; 13 bases fit TRBD2. CDR1 and CDR2 (germline): SGHRS, YFSETQ. CDR3 length: 15 residues. V was clipped by 4 bases and J by 5 bases; unmatched bases: 6. CDR3 residues: CASSPGLAGVDEQYV. The CDR3 bases are TGCGCCAGCAGCCCTGGACTAGCGGGAGTAGACGAGCAGTACGTC.

The rearrangement joins TRBV7-2 to TRBJ2-5, with TRBD2 matching 12 bases. Germline V gives CDR1 SGHTA, CDR2 FQGNSA. J gave up 2 bases and V 6 bases, and 7 bases lay outside the gene matches. The CDR3 is made up of 16 amino acids. In nucleotides, the CDR3 is TGTGCCAGCAGGCGAACCCTAGCGGGGGGGCAAGAGACCCAGTACTTC. Translation: CASRRTLAGGQETQYF.

This clone was counted only a few times. The V and J genes are TRBV5-1 and TRBJ2-5; 9 bases are shared with TRBD2. Germline V CDR1 and CDR2: SGHRS, YFSETQ. The CDR3 is 15 residues long. V gave up 0 bases and J gave up 5 bases; unmatched junction bases: 5. CDR3 protein: CASSLVSGRSETQYF. CDR3 bases: TGCGCCAGCAGCTTGGTTAGCGGGAGAAGTGAGACCCAGTACTTC.

This clone was recorded a few times. V and J are TRBV7-2 and TRBJ1-5, with D unclear. Germline V gives CDR1 SGHTA, CDR2 FQGNSA. This CDR3 is built from 12 residues. Trimming shortened V by 2 bases and J by 4 bases, and 3 bases separated the two germline ends. The CDR3 loop reads CASSLLNQPQHF. In DNA form, the CDR3 reads TGTGCCAGCAGCTTACTAAATCAGCCCCAGCATTTT.

V is TRBV28 and J is TRBJ1-5; D may be TRBD1 (6 bases). V dropped 5 bases and J dropped 6 bases, with 17 bases sitting between them. This CDR3 has 15 amino acids. Germline CDR1 is MDHEN and CDR2 is SYDVKM. In DNA, the CDR3 is TGTGCCAGCAGTCCAAAGCTCAGGGGCGGTCAGCCCCAGCATTTT. It yields the protein CASSPKLRGGQPQHF.

The rearrangement links TRBV27 to TRBJ1-2; TRBD1 might be the D (6 bases). The CDR3 extends over 13 amino acids. Germline CDR1 is MNHEY and CDR2 is SMNVEV (reference sequence). V lost 6 bases and J lost 8, with 16 bases in between. CDR3 sequence reads: CASSAGRGSGYTF. The CDR3 DNA sequence: TGTGCCAGCAGCGCTGGGAGGGGGTCGGGCTACACCTTC.

The chain employs TRBV11-2 and TRBJ1-2; maybe TRBD1 (5 bases). The CDR3 has 13 residues. V was pared by 6 bases and J by 6 bases, with 14 bases between. CDR1 is SGHAT and CDR2 is FQNNGV in the germline V gene. CDR3 amino acids: CASSSWGGDGYTF. CDR3 DNA sequence: TGTGCCAGCAGTTCCTGGGGCGGAGATGGCTACACCTTC.

This clone was detected only a few times. The chain uses TRBV9 and TRBJ2-3, with 8 bases that match TRBD2. Trimming cost V 2 bases and J 2 bases; bases outside gene matches: 7. CDR3 length: 16 residues. Germline V gene lookup returns CDR1 SGDLS and CDR2 YYNGEE. As DNA, the CDR3 is TGTGCCAGCAGCGTTCGAGCGGGAGCGTTCACAGATACGCAGTATTTT. Translating it yields CASSVRAGAFTDTQYF.

This clone was seen repeatedly, ten times or more. This chain joins TRBV18 and TRBJ2-2; D is undetermined. V lost 0 bases and J lost 0, with 11 bases in between. There are 17 residues in the CDR3. The germline gives CDR1 KGHSH, CDR2 LQKENI. In DNA, the CDR3 is TGTGCCAGCTCACCACCCATGGGCTCCGCGAACACCGGGGAGCTGTTTTTT. As protein: CASSPPMGSANTGELFF.